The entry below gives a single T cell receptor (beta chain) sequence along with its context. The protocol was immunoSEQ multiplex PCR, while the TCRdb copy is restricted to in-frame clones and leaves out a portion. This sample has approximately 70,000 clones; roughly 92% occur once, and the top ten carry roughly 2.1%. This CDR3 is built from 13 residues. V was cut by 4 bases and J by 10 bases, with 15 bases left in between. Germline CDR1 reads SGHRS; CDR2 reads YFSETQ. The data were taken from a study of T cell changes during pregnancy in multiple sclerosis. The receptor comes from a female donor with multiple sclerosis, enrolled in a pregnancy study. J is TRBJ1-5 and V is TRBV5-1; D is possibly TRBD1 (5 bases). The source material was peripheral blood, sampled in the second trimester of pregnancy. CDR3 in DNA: TGCGCCAGCAGCGGAGGGGCCGGTCAACCCCAGCATTTT. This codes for CASSGGAGQPQHF.